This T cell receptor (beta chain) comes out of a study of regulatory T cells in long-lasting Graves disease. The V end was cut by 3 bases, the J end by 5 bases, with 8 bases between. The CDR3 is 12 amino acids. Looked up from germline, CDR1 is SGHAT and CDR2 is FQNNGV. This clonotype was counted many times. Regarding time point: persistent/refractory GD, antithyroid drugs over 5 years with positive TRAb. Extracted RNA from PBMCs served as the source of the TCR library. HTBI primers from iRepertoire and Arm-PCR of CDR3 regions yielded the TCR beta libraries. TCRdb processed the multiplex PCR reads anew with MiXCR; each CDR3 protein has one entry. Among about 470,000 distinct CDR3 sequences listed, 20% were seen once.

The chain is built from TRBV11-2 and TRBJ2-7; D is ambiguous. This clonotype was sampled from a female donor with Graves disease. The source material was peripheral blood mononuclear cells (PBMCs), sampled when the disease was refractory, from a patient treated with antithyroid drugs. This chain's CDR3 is CASSFKLHEQYF. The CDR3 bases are TGTGCCAGCAGCTTCAAGCTACACGAGCAGTACTTC. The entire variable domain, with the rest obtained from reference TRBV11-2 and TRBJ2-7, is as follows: EAGVAQSPRYKIIEKRQSVAFWCNPISGHATLYWYQQILGQGPKLLIQFQNNGVVDDSQLPKDRFSAERLKGVDSTLKIQPAKLEDSAVYLCASSFKLHEQYFGPGTRLTVT.